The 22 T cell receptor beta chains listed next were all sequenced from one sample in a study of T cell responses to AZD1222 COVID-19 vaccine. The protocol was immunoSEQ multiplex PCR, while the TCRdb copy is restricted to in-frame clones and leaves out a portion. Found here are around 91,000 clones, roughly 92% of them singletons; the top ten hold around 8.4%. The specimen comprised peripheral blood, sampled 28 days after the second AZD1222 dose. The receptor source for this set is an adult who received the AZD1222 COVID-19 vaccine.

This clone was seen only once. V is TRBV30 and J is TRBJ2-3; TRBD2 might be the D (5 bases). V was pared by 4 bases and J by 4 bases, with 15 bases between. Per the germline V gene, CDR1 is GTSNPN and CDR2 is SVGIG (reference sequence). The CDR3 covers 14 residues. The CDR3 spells CAWTIRDTADTQYF. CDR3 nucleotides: TGTGCCTGGACCATACGGGATACGGCAGATACGCAGTATTTT.

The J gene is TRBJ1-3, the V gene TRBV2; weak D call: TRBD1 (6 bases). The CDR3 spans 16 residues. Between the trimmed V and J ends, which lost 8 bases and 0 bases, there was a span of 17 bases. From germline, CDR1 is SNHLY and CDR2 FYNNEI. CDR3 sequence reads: CASRGLQRSSGNTIYF. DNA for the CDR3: TGTGCCAGCCGGGGGCTTCAACGCAGCTCTGGAAACACCATATATTTT.

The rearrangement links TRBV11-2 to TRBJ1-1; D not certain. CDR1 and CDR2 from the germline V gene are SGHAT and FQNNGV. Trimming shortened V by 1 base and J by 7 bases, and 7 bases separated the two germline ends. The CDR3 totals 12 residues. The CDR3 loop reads CASSLVQYEAFF. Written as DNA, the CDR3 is TGTGCCAGCAGCTTAGTTCAGTATGAAGCTTTCTTT.

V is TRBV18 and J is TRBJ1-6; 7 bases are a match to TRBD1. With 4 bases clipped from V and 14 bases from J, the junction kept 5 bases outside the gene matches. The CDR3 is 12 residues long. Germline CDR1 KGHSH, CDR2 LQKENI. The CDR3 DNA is TGTGCCAGCTCACGCGACAGGGATTCCCTCCACTTT. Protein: CASSRDRDSLHF. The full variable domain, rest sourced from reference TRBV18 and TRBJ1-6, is NAGVMQNPRHLVRRRGQEARLRCSPMKGHSHVYWYRQLPEEGLKFMVYLQKENIIDESGMPKERFSAEFPKEGPSILRIQQVVRGDSAAYFCASSRDRDSLHFGNGTRLTVT.

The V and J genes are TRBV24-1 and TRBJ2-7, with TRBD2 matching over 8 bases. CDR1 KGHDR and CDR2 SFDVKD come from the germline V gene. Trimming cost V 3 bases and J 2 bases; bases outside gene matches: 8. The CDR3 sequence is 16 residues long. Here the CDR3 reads CATSDTAGARAYEQYF. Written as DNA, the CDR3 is TGTGCCACCAGTGATACAGCGGGGGCCAGAGCCTACGAGCAGTACTTC.

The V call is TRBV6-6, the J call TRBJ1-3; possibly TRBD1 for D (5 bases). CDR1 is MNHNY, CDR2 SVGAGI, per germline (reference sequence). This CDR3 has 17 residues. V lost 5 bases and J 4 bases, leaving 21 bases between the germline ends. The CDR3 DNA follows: TGTGCCAGCAGTCCACGACATGTCGGGACGAGCGGAAACACCATATATTTT. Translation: CASSPRHVGTSGNTIYF.

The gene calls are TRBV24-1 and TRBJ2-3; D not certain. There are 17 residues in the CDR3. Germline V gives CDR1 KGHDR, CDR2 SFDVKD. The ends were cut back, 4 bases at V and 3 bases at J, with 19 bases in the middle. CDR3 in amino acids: CATSDRMTPGLTDTQYF. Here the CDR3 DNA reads TGTGCCACCAGTGACCGAATGACACCCGGGCTTACAGATACGCAGTATTTT.

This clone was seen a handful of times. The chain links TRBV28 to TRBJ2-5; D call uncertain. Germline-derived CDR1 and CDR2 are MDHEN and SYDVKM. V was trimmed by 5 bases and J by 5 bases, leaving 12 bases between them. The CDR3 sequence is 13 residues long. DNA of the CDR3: TGTGCCAGCAGTCCCTCCGCCCCGGAGACCCAGTACTTC. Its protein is CASSPSAPETQYF.

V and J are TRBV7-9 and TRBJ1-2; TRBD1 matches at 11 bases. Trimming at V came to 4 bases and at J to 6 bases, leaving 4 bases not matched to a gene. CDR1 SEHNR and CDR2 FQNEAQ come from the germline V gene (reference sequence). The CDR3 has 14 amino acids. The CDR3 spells CASSWTGGEDGYTF. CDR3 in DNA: TGTGCCAGCAGCTGGACAGGGGGCGAAGATGGCTACACCTTC.

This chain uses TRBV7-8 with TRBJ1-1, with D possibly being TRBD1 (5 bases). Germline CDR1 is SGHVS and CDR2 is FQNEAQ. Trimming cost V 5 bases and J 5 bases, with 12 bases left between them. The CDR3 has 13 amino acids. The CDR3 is CASSPPPGTEAFF. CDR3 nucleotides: TGTGCCAGCAGCCCCCCCCCAGGGACTGAAGCTTTCTTT.

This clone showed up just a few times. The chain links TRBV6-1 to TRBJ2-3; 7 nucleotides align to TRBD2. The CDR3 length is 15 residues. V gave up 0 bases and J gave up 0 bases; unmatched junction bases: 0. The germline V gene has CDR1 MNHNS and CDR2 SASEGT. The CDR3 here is CASSEARGSTDTQYF. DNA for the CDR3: TGTGCCAGCAGTGAAGCGCGGGGGAGCACAGATACGCAGTATTTT.

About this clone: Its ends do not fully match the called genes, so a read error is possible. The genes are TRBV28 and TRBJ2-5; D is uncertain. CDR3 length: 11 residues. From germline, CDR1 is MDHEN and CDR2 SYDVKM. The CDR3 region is CASSPQGTQYF. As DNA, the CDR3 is TGTGCCAGCAGCCCCCAAGGGACCCAGTACTTC.

CDR3 in amino acids: CATSDSWARGVEKLFF. The CDR3 DNA sequence: TGTGCCACCAGTGACTCATGGGCCAGGGGAGTCGAAAAACTGTTTTTT. The genes are TRBV24-1 and TRBJ1-4, with TRBD1 as a possible D gene (6 bases). Trimming removed 4 bases from V and 8 bases from J, with 19 bases in between. The CDR3 loop spans 16 amino acids. From germline, CDR1 is KGHDR and CDR2 SFDVKD.

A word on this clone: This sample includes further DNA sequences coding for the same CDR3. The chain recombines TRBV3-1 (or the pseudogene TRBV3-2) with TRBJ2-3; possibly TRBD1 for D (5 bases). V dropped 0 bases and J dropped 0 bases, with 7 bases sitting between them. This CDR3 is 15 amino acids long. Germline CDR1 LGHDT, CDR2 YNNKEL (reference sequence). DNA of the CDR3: TGTGCCAGCAGCCAAGAGGGGCGGAGCACAGATACGCAGTATTTT. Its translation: CASSQEGRSTDTQYF.

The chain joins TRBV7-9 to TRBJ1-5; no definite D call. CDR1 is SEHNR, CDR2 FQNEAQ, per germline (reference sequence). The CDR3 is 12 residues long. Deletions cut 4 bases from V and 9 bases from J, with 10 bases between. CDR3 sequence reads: CASSSGEGPQHF. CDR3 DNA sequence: TGTGCCAGCAGCTCCGGAGAGGGGCCCCAGCATTTT.

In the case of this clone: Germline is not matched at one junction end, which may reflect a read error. In DNA, the CDR3 is TGTGTCAGCAGTCCAGGTGGGGGCACTGAAGCTTTCTTT. It translates to CVSSPGGGTEAFF. The chain links TRBV27 to TRBJ1-1; tentatively, D is TRBD1 (5 bases). CDR3 length: 13 amino acids. Germline CDR1 is MNHEY and CDR2 is SMNVEV (reference sequence).

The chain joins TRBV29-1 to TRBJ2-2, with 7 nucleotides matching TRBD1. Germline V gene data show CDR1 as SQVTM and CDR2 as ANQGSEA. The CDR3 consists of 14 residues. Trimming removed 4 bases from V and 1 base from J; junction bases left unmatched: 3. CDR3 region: CSVVGTENTGELFF. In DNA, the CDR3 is TGCAGCGTTGTTGGGACAGAGAACACCGGGGAGCTGTTTTTT.

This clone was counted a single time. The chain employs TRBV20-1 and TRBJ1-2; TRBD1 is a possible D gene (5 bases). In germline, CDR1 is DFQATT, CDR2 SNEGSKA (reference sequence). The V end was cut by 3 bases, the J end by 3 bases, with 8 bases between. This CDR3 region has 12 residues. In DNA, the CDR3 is TGCAGTGCTAGTCAGGGACACTATGGCTACACCTTC. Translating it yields CSASQGHYGYTF.

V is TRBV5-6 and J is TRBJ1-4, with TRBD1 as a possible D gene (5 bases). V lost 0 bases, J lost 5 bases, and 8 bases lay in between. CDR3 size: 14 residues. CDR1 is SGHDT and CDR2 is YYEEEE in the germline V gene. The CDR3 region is CASSLVGPNEKLFF. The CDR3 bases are TGTGCCAGCAGCTTGGTGGGACCCAATGAAAAACTGTTTTTT.

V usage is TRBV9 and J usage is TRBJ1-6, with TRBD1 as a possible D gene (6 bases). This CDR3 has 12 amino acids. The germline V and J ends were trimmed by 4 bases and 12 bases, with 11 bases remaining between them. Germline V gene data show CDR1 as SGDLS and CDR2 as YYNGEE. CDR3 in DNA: TGTGCCAGCAGCTGGGACACTGGACCCCTCCACTTT. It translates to CASSWDTGPLHF.

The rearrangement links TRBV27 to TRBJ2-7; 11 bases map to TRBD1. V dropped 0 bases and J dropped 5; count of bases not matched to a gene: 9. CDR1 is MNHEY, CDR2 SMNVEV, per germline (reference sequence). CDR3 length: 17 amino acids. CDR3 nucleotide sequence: TGTGCCAGCAGTTTATCCCCTGGGACAGGGGGTTTCAACGAGCAGTACTTC. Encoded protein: CASSLSPGTGGFNEQYF.

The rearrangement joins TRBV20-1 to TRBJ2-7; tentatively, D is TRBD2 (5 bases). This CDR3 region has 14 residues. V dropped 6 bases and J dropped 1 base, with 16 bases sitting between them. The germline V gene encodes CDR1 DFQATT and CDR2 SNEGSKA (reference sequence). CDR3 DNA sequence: TGCAGTGCCAGTGCTGGCGGGCCTTCCTACGAGCAGTACTTC. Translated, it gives CSASAGGPSYEQYF.